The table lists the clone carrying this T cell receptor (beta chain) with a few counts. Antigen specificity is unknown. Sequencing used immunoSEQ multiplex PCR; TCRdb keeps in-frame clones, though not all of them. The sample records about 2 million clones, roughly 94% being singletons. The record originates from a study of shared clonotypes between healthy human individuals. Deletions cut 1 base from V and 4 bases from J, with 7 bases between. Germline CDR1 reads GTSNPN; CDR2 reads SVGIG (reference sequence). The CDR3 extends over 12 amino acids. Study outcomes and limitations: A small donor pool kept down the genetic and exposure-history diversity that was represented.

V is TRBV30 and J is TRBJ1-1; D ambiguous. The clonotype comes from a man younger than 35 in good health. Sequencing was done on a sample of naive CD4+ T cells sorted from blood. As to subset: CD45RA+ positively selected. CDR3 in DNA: TGTGCCTGGAGTGAGAGGAGCACTGAAGCTTTCTTT. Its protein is CAWSERSTEAFF.